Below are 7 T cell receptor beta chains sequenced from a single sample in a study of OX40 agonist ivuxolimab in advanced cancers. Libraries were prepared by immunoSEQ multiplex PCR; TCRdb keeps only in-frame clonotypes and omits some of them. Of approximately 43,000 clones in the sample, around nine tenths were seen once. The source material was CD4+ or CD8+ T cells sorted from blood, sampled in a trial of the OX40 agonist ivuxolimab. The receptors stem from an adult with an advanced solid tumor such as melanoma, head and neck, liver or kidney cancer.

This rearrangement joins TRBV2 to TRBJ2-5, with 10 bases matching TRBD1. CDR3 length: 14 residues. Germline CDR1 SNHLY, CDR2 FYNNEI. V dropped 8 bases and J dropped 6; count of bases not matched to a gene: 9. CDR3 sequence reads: CASCRDRGRQTQYF. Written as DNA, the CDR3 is TGTGCCAGCTGCCGGGACAGGGGAAGGCAGACCCAGTACTTC.

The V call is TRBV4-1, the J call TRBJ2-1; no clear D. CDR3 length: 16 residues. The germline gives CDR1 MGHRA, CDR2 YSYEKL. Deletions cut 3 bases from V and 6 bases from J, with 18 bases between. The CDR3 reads CASSHPFGIVRNEQFF. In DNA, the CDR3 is TGCGCCAGCAGCCACCCCTTTGGGATAGTTCGCAATGAGCAGTTCTTC.

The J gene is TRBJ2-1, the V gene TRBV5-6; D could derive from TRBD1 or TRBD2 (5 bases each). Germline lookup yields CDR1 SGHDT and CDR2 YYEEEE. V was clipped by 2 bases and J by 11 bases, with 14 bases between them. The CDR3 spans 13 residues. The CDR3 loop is CASSLETGTQQFF. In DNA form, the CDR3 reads TGTGCCAGCAGCTTAGAAACCGGGACCCAGCAGTTCTTC. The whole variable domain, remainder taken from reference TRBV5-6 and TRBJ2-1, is DAGVTQSPTHLIKTRGQQVTLRCSPKSGHDTVSWYQQALGQGPQFIFQYYEEEERQRGNFPDRFSGHQFPNYSSELNVNALLLGDSALYLCASSLETGTQQFFGPGTRLTVL.

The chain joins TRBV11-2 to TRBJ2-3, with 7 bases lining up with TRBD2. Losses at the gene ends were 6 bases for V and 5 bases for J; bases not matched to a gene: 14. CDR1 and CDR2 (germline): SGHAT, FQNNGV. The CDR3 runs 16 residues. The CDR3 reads CASRPGTGGREDTQYF. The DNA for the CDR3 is TGTGCCAGCAGGCCCGGGACTGGCGGGAGAGAAGATACGCAGTATTTT.

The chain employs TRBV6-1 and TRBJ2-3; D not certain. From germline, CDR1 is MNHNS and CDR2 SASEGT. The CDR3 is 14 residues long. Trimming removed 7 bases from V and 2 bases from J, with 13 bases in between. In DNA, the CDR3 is TGTGCCAGCATCCTCGGCAGCCACACAGATACGCAGTATTTT. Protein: CASILGSHTDTQYF.

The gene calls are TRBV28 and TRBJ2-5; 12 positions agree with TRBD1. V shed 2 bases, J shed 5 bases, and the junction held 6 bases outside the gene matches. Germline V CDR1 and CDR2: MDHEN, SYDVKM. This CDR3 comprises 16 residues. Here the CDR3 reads CASSLEGTGGRETQYF. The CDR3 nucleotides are TGTGCCAGCAGTTTAGAAGGGACAGGGGGCAGGGAGACCCAGTACTTC. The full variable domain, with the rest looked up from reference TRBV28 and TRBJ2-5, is DVKVTQSSRYLVKRTGEKVFLECVQDMDHENMFWYRQDPGLGLRLIYFSYDVKMKEKGDIPEGYSVSREKKERFSLILESASTNQTSMYLCASSLEGTGGRETQYFGPGTRLLVL.

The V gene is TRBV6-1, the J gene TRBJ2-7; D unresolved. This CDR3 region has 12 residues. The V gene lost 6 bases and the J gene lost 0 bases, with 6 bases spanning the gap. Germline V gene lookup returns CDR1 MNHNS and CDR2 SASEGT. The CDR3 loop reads CASSSSSYEQYF. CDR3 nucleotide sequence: TGTGCCAGCAGCTCAAGCTCCTACGAGCAGTACTTC.